One and the same sample provided the 7 T cell receptor beta chains below, sequenced in a study of OX40 agonist ivuxolimab in advanced cancers. Library preparation was by the immunoSEQ multiplex PCR assay. Sourced from immuneACCESS, this table was stored by TCRdb with only in-frame sequences that have V and J called. A share of the clones is absent; for the studies checked, an unresolved V gene accounts for under half, and the remainder has no known explanation. This sample holds some 41,000 clones; just under 90% were observed only once. Together, the top ten hold under 40% of the sample. The sample was CD4+ or CD8+ T cells sorted from blood, taken in a trial of the OX40 agonist ivuxolimab. The origin of the receptors is an adult with an advanced solid tumor such as melanoma, head and neck, liver or kidney cancer.

The rearrangement joins TRBV4-1 to TRBJ2-6; D not resolved. Trimming took 0 bases from V and 2 from J, leaving 5 bases between them. Germline loops: CDR1 MGHRA, CDR2 YSYEKL. This CDR3 is 15 amino acids long. CDR3 in DNA: TGCGCCAGCAGCCAAGAAGGAACTGGGGCCAACGTCCTGACTTTC. Translated: CASSQEGTGANVLTF.

The chain combines TRBV6-4 with TRBJ2-2, with D unresolved. The CDR3 covers 14 residues. Germline V gene data show CDR1 as MRHNA and CDR2 as SNTAGT. V was pared by 0 bases and J by 4 bases, with 6 bases between. CDR3 sequence: CASSDSLGTGELFF. The CDR3 DNA is TGTGCCAGCAGTGACTCTTTGGGCACCGGGGAGCTGTTTTTT.

This rearrangement joins TRBV2 to TRBJ2-3; TRBD2 matches 8 bases. CDR1 SNHLY and CDR2 FYNNEI come from the germline V gene. The CDR3 extends over 14 amino acids. The junction had 7 bases not matched to a gene; V was cut back by 6 bases and J by 5 bases. The CDR3 region is CASRPGGPRDTQYF. The CDR3 nucleotides are TGTGCCAGCAGGCCGGGGGGGCCTCGAGATACGCAGTATTTT. The full variable domain, its missing parts supplied by reference TRBV2 and TRBJ2-3, is EPEVTQTPSHQVTQMGQEVILRCVPISNHLYFYWYRQILGQKVEFLVSFYNNEISEKSEIFDDQFSVERPDGSNFTLKIRSTKLEDSAMYFCASRPGGPRDTQYFGPGTRLTVL.

For this clone: This likely traces to a read error, being one base from a far larger clone. The gene calls are TRBV11-2 and TRBJ2-5; D unclear. The CDR3 is 11 amino acids. The V gene's germline CDR1 is SGHAT and CDR2 FQNNGV. Trimming shortened V by 5 bases and J by 4 bases, and 5 bases separated the two germline ends. CDR3 region: CASSETETQYF. The DNA for the CDR3 is TGTGCCAGCAGCGAAACAGAGACCCAGTACTTC.

The chain carries TRBV6-6 and TRBJ1-2; D is unclear. CDR3 length: 14 residues. The germline gives CDR1 MNHNY, CDR2 SVGAGI (reference sequence). Trimming removed 0 bases at V and 9 bases at J, with 14 bases between. CDR3 sequence reads: CASSYSRSSIRYTF. The CDR3 nucleotides are TGTGCCAGCAGTTACTCTAGAAGCTCTATCCGCTACACCTTC.

V and J are TRBV7-3 and TRBJ2-6; 7 nucleotides match TRBD1. The germline V gene encodes CDR1 SGHTA and CDR2 FQGTGA. CDR3 length equals 16 residues. J lost 4 bases, V lost 2 bases, and 5 bases had no gene match. CDR3 amino acids: CASSLDRVRGANVLTF. For the CDR3, the DNA is TGTGCCAGCAGCTTAGACAGGGTGCGGGGGGCCAACGTCCTGACTTTC.

This clone was seen a single time. The rearrangement uses TRBV4-1 and TRBJ2-3, with D tentatively TRBD1 (8 bases). V was pared by 0 bases and J by 15 bases, with 31 bases between. The CDR3 covers 18 residues. Germline V gives CDR1 MGHRA, CDR2 YSYEKL. CDR3 sequence: CASSQDQRPGLQGGPSYF. The CDR3 nucleotides read TGCGCCAGCAGCCAAGACCAGAGACCAGGCTTACAGGGGGGGCCCTCTTATTTT.